This T cell receptor beta chain is drawn from a study of blood T cell repertoires in COVID-19. Study-level background: Samples came from the United States, Italy and Spain, spanning acute and convalescent COVID-19. The cDNA or gDNA used as material had been derived from T cells, B-cell-depleted T cells, or PBMCs.

J was trimmed by 1 base and V by 5 bases; bases with no gene match: 6. CDR3 size: 15 residues. Germline values: CDR1 SGHDN, CDR2 FVKESK. Assignments of participants to cohorts depended upon their own reported clinical history. Here immunoSEQ multiplex PCR was the method, and the copy in TCRdb shows in-frame clones only, minus some. The sample includes about 220,000 clones, approximately 88% of them seen just once. The receptor was isolated from a woman aged 40 to 50 with acute COVID-19. The source material was PBMCs or T cells enriched from blood (not recorded which). The V gene is TRBV14, the J gene TRBJ1-1, with TRBD1 identical over 8 bases. Written as DNA, the CDR3 is TGTGCCAGCAGCAAAGGGGGACAGGAGAACACTGAAGCTTTCTTT. Protein product: CASSKGGQENTEAFF.